A selection of T cell receptor beta chains follows, all from one sample in a study of T cell responses to AZD1222 COVID-19 vaccine. Profiling relied on immunoSEQ multiplex PCR, and the TCRdb table lists in-frame clones only, not all of them. The table includes some 150,000 clones, roughly 88% detected once. Specimen: peripheral blood, collected on day 0 of AZD1222 vaccination. Source of these receptors: an adult in good health. Both conserved end residues are trimmed from each CDR3.

TRBV27	TRBJ1-6	ASSEIPNSPLH
TRBV24-1	TRBJ1-3	ATSAKSGSSGNTIY
TRBV4-2	TRBJ1-3	ASSQGGTGPGPGNTIY
TRBV5-1	TRBJ2-5	ASSLVQSRETQY
TRBV6-5	TRBJ2-7	ASSYSALGDGYEQY
TRBV5-6	TRBJ1-2	ASSFVLGTGETGYT
TRBV30	TRBJ1-1	AWRTGLSENTEAF
TRBV28	TRBJ2-2	ASSLSNTGELF
TRBV7-8	TRBJ1-1	ASSTIRALGGVNTEAF
TRBV11-3	TRBJ2-4	ASSLEGNIQY
TRBV6-5	TRBJ2-7	ASTRTGGYEQY
TRBV27	TRBJ2-7	ASSLDRSPAEQY
TRBV9	TRBJ2-5	ASSFRDTDRGTQY
TRBV9	TRBJ2-3	ASSPGVGGDTQY
TRBV4-1	TRBJ2-7	ASSLEGRDEQY
TRBV6-5	TRBJ2-3	ASRTPTTSTQY
TRBV15	TRBJ2-5	ATSYRDSQETQY
TRBV29-1	TRBJ2-1	SVEDTGTRPNEQF
TRBV2	TRBJ2-3	ASSDWRDTDTQY
TRBV10-3	TRBJ1-2	AISGGRGYT
TRBV5-4	TRBJ2-3	ASSLRRASGGLSTDTQY
TRBV6-5	TRBJ1-2	ASSPAGSYGYT
TRBV7-9	TRBJ2-5	ASSSWTAQETQY
TRBV11-3	TRBJ2-1	ASSLGSESSYNEQF
TRBV5-1	TRBJ1-4	ASSAGSSTNEKLF
TRBV7-6	TRBJ2-1	ASSTPGGWEQF
TRBV6-5	TRBJ2-4	ASMGGILAKNIQY
TRBV9	TRBJ2-1	ASSVGDSSYNEQF
TRBV7-9	TRBJ2-5	ASSLVSGETQY
TRBV5-6	TRBJ1-5	ASSLSQGSWQPQH
TRBV28	TRBJ2-1	ASKNQGGGNEQF
TRBV30	TRBJ1-1	AWSVNSAEAF
TRBV13	TRBJ2-1	ASSSSGWLADNNEQF
TRBV10-3	TRBJ2-7	AISAPGQGTYEQY
TRBV5-1	TRBJ2-7	ASSLDKGQGTVEQY
TRBV29-1	TRBJ2-7	SVVPGPTYEQY
TRBV28	TRBJ1-5	ASHYQGAARPQH
TRBV12-3/TRBV12-4	TRBJ2-7	ASSSTSYEQY
TRBV28	TRBJ1-2	ASSLSGLSYYGYT
TRBV25-1	TRBJ2-5	ASRASGSGKTQY
TRBV30	TRBJ1-2	AWSRDGYGYT
TRBV7-9	TRBJ2-5	ASFPGGVYQETQY
TRBV6-5	TRBJ1-1	ASSYSGGLYTEAF
TRBV2	TRBJ1-5	ASSEFLGEDQPQH
TRBV5-1	TRBJ1-3	ASSVGSVSSGNTIY
TRBV18	TRBJ1-5	ASSPRRTDNQPQH
TRBV5-1	TRBJ2-1	ASRFWTGGDEQF
TRBV6-1	TRBJ2-7	ASSEARRHEQY
TRBV9	TRBJ2-7	ASSFRLSDYEQY
TRBV21-1	TRBJ1-4	ASSKALAHLPPTNEKLF
TRBV27	TRBJ2-7	ASSPRWGLYEQY
TRBV19	TRBJ1-5	ASSIPPLGNQPQH
TRBV29-1	TRBJ1-1	SVYRKRQVGTEAF